These 18 T cell receptor beta chains share one sample of origin, sequenced in a study of OX40 agonist ivuxolimab in advanced cancers. Profiled with immunoSEQ multiplex PCR; TCRdb holds only in-frame clones, not every one. This table has about 85,000 clones, about 86% appearing once. Sequenced material: CD4+ or CD8+ T cells sorted from blood, taken in a trial of the OX40 agonist ivuxolimab. Receptors originate from an adult with an advanced solid tumor such as melanoma, head and neck, liver or kidney cancer.

This chain links TRBV2 with TRBJ2-3, with D tentatively TRBD2 (5 bases). This CDR3 comprises 13 residues. Trimming cost V 1 base and J 6 bases, with 8 bases left between them. Germline V gene data show CDR1 as SNHLY and CDR2 as FYNNEI. CDR3 in amino acids: CASSEGRRDTQYF. The CDR3 DNA follows: TGTGCCAGCAGTGAAGGCAGGAGGGATACGCAGTATTTT.

This clone occurred once. DNA of the CDR3: TGTGCCAGCAGCCTACCCAGGGTCCACCACAATCAGCCCCAGCATTTT. Its protein is CASSLPRVHHNQPQHF. The rearrangement uses TRBV2 and TRBJ1-5; tentatively, D is TRBD1 (5 bases). Germline lookup yields CDR1 SNHLY and CDR2 FYNNEI. This CDR3 is 16 amino acids long. Trimming left V 6 bases short and J 3 bases short, with 18 bases between. Combining the CDR3 with reference TRBV2 and TRBJ1-5 gives the whole variable domain EPEVTQTPSHQVTQMGQEVILRCVPISNHLYFYWYRQILGQKVEFLVSFYNNEISEKSEIFDDQFSVERPDGSNFTLKIRSTKLEDSAMYFCASSLPRVHHNQPQHFGDGTRLSIL.

The chain couples TRBV6-6 to TRBJ2-7; 10 bases fit TRBD2. The germline V gene has CDR1 MNHNY and CDR2 SVGAGI (reference sequence). This CDR3 has 16 residues. The trim removed 3 bases at V and 3 bases at J, leaving 8 bases unmatched. The CDR3 loop reads CASSYTLAGGGYEQYF. The DNA for the CDR3 is TGTGCCAGCAGTTATACGTTAGCGGGGGGAGGCTACGAGCAGTACTTC.

J is TRBJ1-6 and V is TRBV6-5; a possible D gene is TRBD1 (5 bases). Germline V gene lookup returns CDR1 MNHEY and CDR2 SVGAGI. The germline V and J ends were trimmed by 2 bases and 7 bases, with 12 bases remaining between them. CDR3 length: 15 amino acids. The CDR3 sequence: CASSYRGRTNSPLHF. DNA for the CDR3: TGTGCCAGCAGTTACAGGGGCAGGACCAATTCACCCCTCCACTTT.

A remark on this clone: Other DNA sequences in this specimen translate into the identical CDR3. The chain carries TRBV20-1 and TRBJ2-5; the D is unclear. The CDR3 has 11 residues. In germline, CDR1 is DFQATT, CDR2 SNEGSKA (reference sequence). The V end was cut by 6 bases, the J end by 1 base, with 6 bases between. Written as DNA, the CDR3 is TGCAGTGCCCGCGGCCAAGAGACCCAGTACTTC. Its translation: CSARGQETQYF.

The rearrangement links TRBV6-5 to TRBJ2-7; 7 bases map to TRBD1. The CDR3 spans 14 residues. With 7 bases clipped from V and 1 base from J, the junction kept 7 bases outside the gene matches. From germline, CDR1 is MNHEY and CDR2 SVGAGI. CDR3 in amino acids: CASTQGTESYEQYF. In nucleotides, the CDR3 is TGTGCCAGCACTCAGGGGACAGAGTCCTACGAGCAGTACTTC.

V usage is TRBV6-5 and J usage is TRBJ1-4; 9 bases map to TRBD1. The J segment lost 7 bases and the V segment lost 5 bases, leaving 8 bases of the junction unmatched. From germline, CDR1 is MNHEY and CDR2 SVGAGI. CDR3 length equals 15 residues. The CDR3 sequence: CASSPDRGVAEKLFF. In DNA, the CDR3 is TGTGCCAGCAGTCCGGACAGGGGTGTTGCTGAAAAACTGTTTTTT.

This clone was counted once. This rearrangement joins TRBV7-9 to TRBJ2-2; 8 nucleotides match TRBD1. The V gene end was trimmed by 3 bases and the J gene end by 1 base; junction bases not matched to a gene: 1. Per the germline V gene, CDR1 is SEHNR and CDR2 is FQNEAQ (reference sequence). The CDR3 is made up of 15 amino acids. This chain's CDR3 is CASSFGTGNTGELFF. CDR3 coding DNA: TGTGCCAGCAGCTTCGGGACAGGGAACACCGGGGAGCTGTTTTTT.

The chain links TRBV11-3 to TRBJ2-5; the match to TRBD2 covers 10 bases. The germline CDR1 and CDR2 sequences are SGHNT and YENEEA. J was trimmed by 7 bases and V by 5 bases; bases with no gene match: 7. This CDR3 has 14 amino acids. The CDR3: CASSTGTSVGTQYF. The CDR3 nucleotides are TGTGCCAGCAGCACCGGGACTAGCGTTGGGACCCAGTACTTC.

Of note for this clone: The same CDR3 is also encoded by other DNA sequences in this sample. The chain joins TRBV6-5 to TRBJ1-2; 10 bases agree with TRBD1. In germline, CDR1 is MNHEY, CDR2 SVGAGI. J was trimmed by 4 bases and V by 6 bases; bases with no gene match: 5. The CDR3 extends over 14 amino acids. The CDR3 spells CASRRQGAGYGYTF. CDR3 DNA sequence: TGTGCCAGCAGGCGACAGGGGGCCGGCTATGGCTACACCTTC.

This rearrangement joins TRBV30 to TRBJ2-1; D gene uncertain. This CDR3 region has 16 residues. V lost 4 bases and J lost 0, with 16 bases in between. CDR1 GTSNPN and CDR2 SVGIG come from the germline V gene (reference sequence). The CDR3 DNA reads TGTGCCTGGATGGCATGGACCTATAACTCCTACAATGAGCAGTTCTTC. Protein sequence: CAWMAWTYNSYNEQFF.

This clone was seen just once. V usage is TRBV9 and J usage is TRBJ2-3; the D call may be TRBD1 or TRBD2 (6 bases each). Germline lookup yields CDR1 SGDLS and CDR2 YYNGEE. With 4 bases removed from V and 1 base from J, the gap between germline ends came to 13 bases. This CDR3 has 15 amino acids. The CDR3 nucleotides read TGTGCCAGCAGCCCCAGGGGCGGGGGCACAGATACGCAGTATTTT. It specifies CASSPRGGGTDTQYF.

This clone was detected only a few times. The CDR3 is CASSDDRDQPQHF. For the CDR3, the DNA is TGTGCCAGCAGCGATGACAGAGATCAGCCCCAGCATTTT. The chain couples TRBV2 to TRBJ1-5; a weak D match, TRBD1 (5 bases). Trimming cost V 6 bases and J 5 bases, with 11 bases left between them. CDR1 is SNHLY and CDR2 is FYNNEI in the germline V gene. CDR3 size: 13 residues.

The rearrangement joins TRBV19 to TRBJ1-3, with D unresolved. Germline V gives CDR1 LNHDA, CDR2 SQIVND (reference sequence). Trimming pared 5 bases from V and 8 bases from J, leaving 19 bases between. The length of the CDR3 is 15 residues. CDR3 nucleotide sequence: TGTGCCAGTAGTCCCGAAGGCCAGAGGGTCTACACCATATATTTT. It encodes CASSPEGQRVYTIYF.

The chain combines TRBV6-1 with TRBJ2-7; no firm D call. Germline-derived CDR1 and CDR2 are MNHNS and SASEGT. V lost 8 bases to trimming and J lost 3 bases, with 14 bases between them. This CDR3 has 13 residues. CDR3 DNA sequence: TGTGCCAGCTCCCTCAGGTATATCTACGAGCAGTACTTC. Its protein product is CASSLRYIYEQYF.

V and J are TRBV2 and TRBJ2-2, with D perhaps TRBD2 (6 bases). CDR3 size: 16 residues. V was shortened by 6 bases and J by 3 bases, with 17 bases between the two germline ends. Germline CDR1 and CDR2: SNHLY and FYNNEI. The CDR3 coding sequence is TGTGCCAGCAGCCTAACGGGGGAACCGGACACCGGGGAGCTGTTTTTT. Translated: CASSLTGEPDTGELFF.

The rearrangement joins TRBV6-5 to TRBJ2-1; TRBD1 is a possible D gene (5 bases). The CDR3 has 15 amino acids. V was shortened by 2 bases and J by 7 bases, with 15 bases between the two germline ends. Looked up from germline, CDR1 is MNHEY and CDR2 is SVGAGI. The CDR3 reads CASSYMQGKTNEQFF. The CDR3 DNA reads TGTGCCAGCAGTTACATGCAGGGTAAGACGAATGAGCAGTTCTTC.

There are a few counts of this clone. The chain uses TRBV21-1 and TRBJ2-4; the DNA was not used to check the table's D call, TRBD1. TRBV21-1 counts as a pseudogene. The CDR3 is 19 amino acids. CDR3 nucleotide sequence: TGTGCCAGCAGCAAAGATTCGACAGGGTACGGATTCCCGAAAAACATTCAGTACTTC. It encodes CASSKDSTGYGFPKNIQYF.